Listed here are 9 T cell receptor beta chains from one sample, sequenced in a study of T cell responses to AZD1222 COVID-19 vaccine. Profiled with immunoSEQ multiplex PCR; TCRdb holds only in-frame clones, not every one. The repertoire has over 100,000 clones, about 82% of them found once; the top ten carry approximately 8%. The source was peripheral blood, collected 28 days after the second dose of the MenACWY control vaccine. These receptors were collected from an adult who received the MenACWY meningococcal vaccine as a control.

The rearrangement joins TRBV15 to TRBJ1-4; TRBD1 might be the D (5 bases). V lost 4 bases to trimming and J lost 5 bases, with 8 bases between them. The germline V gene has CDR1 LNHNV and CDR2 YYDKDF (reference sequence). This CDR3 is built from 13 residues. The CDR3 loop is CATSIRANEKLFF. The CDR3 nucleotides read TGTGCCACCAGCATCAGGGCCAATGAAAAACTGTTTTTT.

The chain is built from TRBV5-6 and TRBJ1-6; the D is unclear. Per germline, CDR1 SGHDT and CDR2 YYEEEE. V lost 4 bases to trimming and J lost 0 bases, with 14 bases between them. The CDR3 spans 17 residues. The CDR3 nucleotides read TGTGCCAGCAGCGCGGGCTTCGGGAGCTCCTATAATTCACCCCTCCACTTT. It is translated as CASSAGFGSSYNSPLHF.

The J gene is TRBJ2-3, the V gene TRBV6-1; 8 bases line up with TRBD2. The CDR3 spans 17 residues. The ends lost 2 bases at V and 0 bases at J; junction bases unmatched: 7. Germline V CDR1 and CDR2: MNHNS, SASEGT. The CDR3: CASSENLAGHSTDTQYF. CDR3 nucleotide sequence: TGTGCCAGCAGTGAAAACTTAGCGGGGCACAGCACAGATACGCAGTATTTT.

This chain connects TRBV6-5 to TRBJ2-1; 8 positions match TRBD1. The CDR3 runs 16 residues. Germline trimming cut 2 bases from V and 6 bases from J; bases unmatched to any gene: 9. CDR1 and CDR2 (germline): MNHEY, SVGAGI. The CDR3 nucleotides read TGTGCCAGCAGTTACGGACAGGGCAATATTCCCAATGAGCAGTTCTTC. Amino acids: CASSYGQGNIPNEQFF.

The chain employs TRBV6-6 and TRBJ1-1, with D unclear. V was shortened by 6 bases and J by 6 bases, with 14 bases between the two germline ends. Germline CDR1 is MNHNY and CDR2 is SVGAGI (reference sequence). The CDR3 runs to 13 residues. The CDR3 is CASSPPRGPEAFF. The CDR3 nucleotides read TGTGCCAGCAGCCCTCCCCGCGGACCTGAAGCTTTCTTT.

The chain joins TRBV19 to TRBJ2-7; the match to TRBD1 covers 7 bases. Germline V CDR1 and CDR2: LNHDA, SQIVND (reference sequence). The V gene end was trimmed by 5 bases and the J gene end by 2 bases; junction bases not matched to a gene: 6. The CDR3 loop spans 14 amino acids. CDR3 DNA sequence: TGTGCCAGTAGTCTTCGGACAGGAGCCTACGAGCAGTACTTC. Amino acid sequence: CASSLRTGAYEQYF.

The V and J genes are TRBV24-1 and TRBJ1-5; TRBD1 agrees at 8 bases. The V gene's germline CDR1 is KGHDR and CDR2 SFDVKD. V lost 3 bases and J lost 5; bases outside the gene matches: 8. CDR3 length: 16 residues. In DNA, the CDR3 is TGTGCCACCAGTGATACAGGACAGGGAAGGGATCAGCCCCAGCATTTT. Translated, it gives CATSDTGQGRDQPQHF.

This chain's CDR3 is CASSVIPGQGLSGYTF. CDR3 in DNA: TGTGCCAGCAGCGTTATTCCGGGACAGGGCCTGAGTGGCTACACCTTC. The chain links TRBV9 to TRBJ1-2; the match to TRBD1 covers 9 bases. V was clipped by 2 bases and J by 7 bases; unmatched bases: 12. CDR1 SGDLS and CDR2 YYNGEE come from the germline V gene. The CDR3 sequence is 16 residues long.

The V and J genes are TRBV7-3 and TRBJ2-1, with D tentatively TRBD2 (5 bases). The CDR3 extends over 15 amino acids. V was cut by 5 bases and J by 1 base, with 12 bases left in between. Germline lookup yields CDR1 SGHTA and CDR2 FQGTGA. In DNA form, the CDR3 reads TGTGCCAGCAGCCCCCGGGGAAAGTCCTACAATGAGCAGTTCTTC. This sequence encodes CASSPRGKSYNEQFF.